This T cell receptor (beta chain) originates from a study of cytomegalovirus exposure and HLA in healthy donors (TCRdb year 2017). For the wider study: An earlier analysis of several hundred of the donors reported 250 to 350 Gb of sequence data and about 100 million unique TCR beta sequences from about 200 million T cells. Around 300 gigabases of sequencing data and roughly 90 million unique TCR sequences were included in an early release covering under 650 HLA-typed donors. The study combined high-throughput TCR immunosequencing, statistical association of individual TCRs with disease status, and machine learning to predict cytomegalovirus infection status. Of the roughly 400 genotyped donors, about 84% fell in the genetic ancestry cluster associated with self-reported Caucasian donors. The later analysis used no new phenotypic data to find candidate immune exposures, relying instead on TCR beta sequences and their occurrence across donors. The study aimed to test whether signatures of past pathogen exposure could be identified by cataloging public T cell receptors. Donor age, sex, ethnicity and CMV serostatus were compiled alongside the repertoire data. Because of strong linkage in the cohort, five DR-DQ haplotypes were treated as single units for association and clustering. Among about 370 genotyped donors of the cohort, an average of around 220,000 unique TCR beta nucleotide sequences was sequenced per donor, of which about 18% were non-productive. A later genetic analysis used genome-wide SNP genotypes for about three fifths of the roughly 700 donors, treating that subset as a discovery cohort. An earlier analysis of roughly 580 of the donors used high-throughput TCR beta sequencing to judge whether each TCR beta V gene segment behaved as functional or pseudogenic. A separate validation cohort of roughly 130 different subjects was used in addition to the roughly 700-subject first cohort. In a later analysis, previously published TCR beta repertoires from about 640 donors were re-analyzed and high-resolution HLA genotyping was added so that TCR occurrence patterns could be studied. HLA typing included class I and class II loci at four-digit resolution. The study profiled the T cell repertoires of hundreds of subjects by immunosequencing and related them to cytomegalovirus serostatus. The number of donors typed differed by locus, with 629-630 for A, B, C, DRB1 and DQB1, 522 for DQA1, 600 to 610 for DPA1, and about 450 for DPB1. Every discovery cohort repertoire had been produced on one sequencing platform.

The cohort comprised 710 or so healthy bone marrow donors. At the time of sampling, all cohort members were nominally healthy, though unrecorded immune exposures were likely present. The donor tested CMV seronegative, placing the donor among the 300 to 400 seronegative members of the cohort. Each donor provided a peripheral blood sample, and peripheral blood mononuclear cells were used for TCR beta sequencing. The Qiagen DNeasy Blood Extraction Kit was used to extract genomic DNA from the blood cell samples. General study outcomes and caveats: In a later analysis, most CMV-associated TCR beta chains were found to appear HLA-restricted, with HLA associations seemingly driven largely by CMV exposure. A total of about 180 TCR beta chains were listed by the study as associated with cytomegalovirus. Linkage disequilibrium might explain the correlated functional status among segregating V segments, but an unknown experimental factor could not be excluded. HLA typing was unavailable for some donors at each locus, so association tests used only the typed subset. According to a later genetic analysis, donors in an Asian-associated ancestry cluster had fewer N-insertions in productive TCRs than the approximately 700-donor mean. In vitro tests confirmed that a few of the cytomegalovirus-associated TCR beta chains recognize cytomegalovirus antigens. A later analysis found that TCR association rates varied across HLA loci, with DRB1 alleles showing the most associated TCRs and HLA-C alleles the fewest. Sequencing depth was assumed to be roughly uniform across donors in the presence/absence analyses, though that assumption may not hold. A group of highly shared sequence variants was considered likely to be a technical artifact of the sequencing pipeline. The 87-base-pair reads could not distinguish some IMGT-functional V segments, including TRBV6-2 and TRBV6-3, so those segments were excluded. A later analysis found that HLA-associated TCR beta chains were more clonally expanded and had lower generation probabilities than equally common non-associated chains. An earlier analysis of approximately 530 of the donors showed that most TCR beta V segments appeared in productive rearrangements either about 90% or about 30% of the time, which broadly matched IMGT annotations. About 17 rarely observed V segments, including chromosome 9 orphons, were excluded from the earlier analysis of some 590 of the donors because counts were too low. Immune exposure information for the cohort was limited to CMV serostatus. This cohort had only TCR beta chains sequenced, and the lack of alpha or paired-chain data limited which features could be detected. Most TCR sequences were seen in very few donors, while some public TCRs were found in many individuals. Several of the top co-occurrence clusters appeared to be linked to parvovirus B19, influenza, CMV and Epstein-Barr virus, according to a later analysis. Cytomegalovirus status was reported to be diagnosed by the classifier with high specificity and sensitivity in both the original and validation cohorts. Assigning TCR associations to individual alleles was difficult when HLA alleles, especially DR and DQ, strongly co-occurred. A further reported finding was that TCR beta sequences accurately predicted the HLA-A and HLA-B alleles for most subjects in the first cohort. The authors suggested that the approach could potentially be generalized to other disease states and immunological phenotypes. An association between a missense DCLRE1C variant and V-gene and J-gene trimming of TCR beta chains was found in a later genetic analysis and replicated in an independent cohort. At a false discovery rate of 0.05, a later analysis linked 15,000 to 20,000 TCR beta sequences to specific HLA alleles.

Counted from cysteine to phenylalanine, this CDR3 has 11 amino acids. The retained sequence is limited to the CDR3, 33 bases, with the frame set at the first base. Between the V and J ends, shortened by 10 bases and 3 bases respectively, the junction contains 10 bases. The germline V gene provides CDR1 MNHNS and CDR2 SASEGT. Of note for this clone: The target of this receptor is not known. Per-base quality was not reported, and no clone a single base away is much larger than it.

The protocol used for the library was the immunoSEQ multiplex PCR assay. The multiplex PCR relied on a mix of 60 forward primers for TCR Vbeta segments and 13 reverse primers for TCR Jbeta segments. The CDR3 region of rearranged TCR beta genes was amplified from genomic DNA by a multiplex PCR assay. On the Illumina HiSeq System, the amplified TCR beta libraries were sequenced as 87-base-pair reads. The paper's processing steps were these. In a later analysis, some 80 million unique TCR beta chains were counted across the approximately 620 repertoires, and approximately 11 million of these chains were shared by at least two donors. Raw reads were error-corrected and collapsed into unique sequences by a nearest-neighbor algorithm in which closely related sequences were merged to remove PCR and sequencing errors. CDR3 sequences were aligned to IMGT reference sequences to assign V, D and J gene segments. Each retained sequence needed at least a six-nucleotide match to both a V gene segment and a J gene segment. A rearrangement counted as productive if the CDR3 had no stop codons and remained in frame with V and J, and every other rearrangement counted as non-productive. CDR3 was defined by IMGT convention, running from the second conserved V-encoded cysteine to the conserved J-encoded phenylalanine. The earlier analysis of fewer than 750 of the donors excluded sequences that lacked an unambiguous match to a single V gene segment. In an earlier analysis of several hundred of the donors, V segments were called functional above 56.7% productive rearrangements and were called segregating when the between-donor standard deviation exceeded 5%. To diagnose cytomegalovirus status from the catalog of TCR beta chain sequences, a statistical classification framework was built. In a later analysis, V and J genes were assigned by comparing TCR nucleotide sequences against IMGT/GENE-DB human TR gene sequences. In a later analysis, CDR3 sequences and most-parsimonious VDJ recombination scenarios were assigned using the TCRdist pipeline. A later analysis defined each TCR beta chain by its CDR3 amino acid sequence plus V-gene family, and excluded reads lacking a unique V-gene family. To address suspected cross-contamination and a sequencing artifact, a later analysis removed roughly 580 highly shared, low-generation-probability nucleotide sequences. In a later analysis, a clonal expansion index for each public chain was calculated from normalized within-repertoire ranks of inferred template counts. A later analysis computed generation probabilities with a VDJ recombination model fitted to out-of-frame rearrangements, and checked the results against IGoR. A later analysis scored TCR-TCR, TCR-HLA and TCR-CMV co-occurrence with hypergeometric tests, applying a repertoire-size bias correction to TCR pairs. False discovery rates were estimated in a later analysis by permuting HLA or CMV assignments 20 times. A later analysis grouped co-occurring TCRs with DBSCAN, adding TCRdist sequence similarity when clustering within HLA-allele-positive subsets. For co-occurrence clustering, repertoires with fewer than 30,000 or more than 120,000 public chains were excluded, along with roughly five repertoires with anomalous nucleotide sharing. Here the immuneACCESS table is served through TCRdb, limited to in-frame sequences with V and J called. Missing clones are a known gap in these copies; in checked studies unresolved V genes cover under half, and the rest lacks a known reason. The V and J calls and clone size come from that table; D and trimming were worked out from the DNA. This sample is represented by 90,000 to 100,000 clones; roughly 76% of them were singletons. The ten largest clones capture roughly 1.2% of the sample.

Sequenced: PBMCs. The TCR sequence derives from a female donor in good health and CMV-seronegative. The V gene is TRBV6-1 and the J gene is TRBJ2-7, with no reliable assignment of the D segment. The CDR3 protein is CATYELYEQYF. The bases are TGTGCCACCTACGAACTCTACGAGCAGTACTTC.